This T cell receptor beta chain was captured in a study of patients and donors after allogeneic stem cell transplantation. TCRdb reprocessed the RT-PCR reads via MiXCR and lists one record per CDR3 protein. The table lists 150,000 to 250,000 distinct CDR3 sequences, less than 45% of them singletons. The germline V and J ends were trimmed by 4 bases and 7 bases, with 8 bases remaining between them. CDR1 and CDR2 (germline): MNHEY, SVGAGI. The length of the CDR3 is 11 residues. The chain joins TRBV6-5 to TRBJ2-7; D possibly corresponds to TRBD1 (5 bases). The receptor comes from a human donor who was either an allogeneic HSCT recipient or a stem cell or donor lymphocyte infusion donor (not recorded which). It is not recorded whose cells these are; they may come from a transplant donor. Input material: blood, either unsorted or a sorted T cell fraction (not recorded which). The CDR3 DNA follows: TGTGCCAGCAGTTTCCGACAGGAGCAGTACTTC. It is translated as CASSFRQEQYF.